Listed below are T cell receptor beta chains from one sample, sequenced in a study of Ad26.COV2.S vaccination and SARS-CoV-2 variants. Sequencing used immunoSEQ multiplex PCR; TCRdb keeps in-frame clones, though not all of them. The sample holds approximately 400,000 clones, roughly nine tenths seen once. The source material was peripheral blood, sampled after recovery from COVID-19. The receptors shown here come from a human donor who had recovered from COVID-19. Each CDR3 is given with its conserved first and last residue. The D gene is left open where the match is weak. Size is stated for part of the rows, as once, few or many counts, or as a class when the clone is expanded.

D	V	J	size	CDR3	DNA
-	TRBV3-1/TRBV3-2	TRBJ1-5	-	CASSHSGNQPQHF	TGTGCCAGCAGCCACAGTGGGAATCAGCCCCAGCATTTT
-	TRBV10-2	TRBJ1-4	-	CASARTTNEKLFF	TGCGCCAGCGCTCGGACAACTAATGAAAAACTGTTTTTT
TRBD2	TRBV5-1	TRBJ2-4	-	CASSSGLAGGPAKNIQYF	TGCGCCAGCAGCTCGGGACTAGCGGGGGGGCCCGCCAAAAACATTCAGTACTTC
TRBD1	TRBV6-5	TRBJ1-2	once	CASRGDRGNYGYTF	TGTGCCAGCAGAGGGGACAGGGGTAACTATGGCTACACCTTC
-	TRBV15	TRBJ1-6	-	CATSRDRTQGASPLHF	TGTGCCACCAGCAGAGACCGGACCCAAGGCGCTTCACCCCTCCACTTT
-	TRBV6-6	TRBJ1-1	-	CASSPQRGGIGDTEAFF	TGTGCCAGCAGTCCCCAAAGGGGAGGGATCGGGGACACTGAAGCTTTCTTT
TRBD2	TRBV7-8	TRBJ2-2	-	CASSLRLAGIWDTGELFF	TGTGCCAGCAGCTTACGACTAGCGGGGATCTGGGACACCGGGGAGCTGTTTTTT
TRBD2	TRBV4-1	TRBJ2-5	-	CASRPKGVAGGRDKETQYF	TGCGCCAGCAGACCCAAAGGGGTAGCGGGGGGGAGAGACAAAGAGACCCAGTACTTC
-	TRBV2	TRBJ1-1	-	CASSAAGQNTEAFF	TGTGCCAGCAGTGCAGCCGGACAGAACACTGAAGCTTTCTTT
TRBD2	TRBV5-1	TRBJ2-3	-	CASSGAAGAGGLDTQYF	TGCGCCAGCAGCGGTGCTGCTGGGGCGGGGGGGCTAGATACGCAGTATTTT
-	TRBV29-1	TRBJ1-2	-	CSIGQRYGYTF	TGCAGCATCGGACAGCGCTATGGCTACACCTTC
TRBD1	TRBV27	TRBJ2-3	-	CASSLNRGTDTQYF	TGTGCCAGCAGTCTAAACAGGGGGACAGATACGCAGTATTTT
-	TRBV2	TRBJ2-1	-	CASSDWDTSYNEQFF	TGTGCCAGCAGTGATTGGGACACATCCTACAATGAGCAGTTCTTC
-	TRBV6-5	TRBJ2-7	-	CASSPRGYEQYF	TGTGCCAGCAGCCCCCGGGGGTACGAGCAGTACTTC
-	TRBV6-5	TRBJ2-1	-	CAGRVGEAEQFF	TGTGCCGGCCGAGTGGGAGAAGCTGAGCAGTTCTTC
-	TRBV6-5	TRBJ1-2	-	CASSYDSLNYGYTF	TGTGCCAGCAGTTATGACAGTTTGAACTATGGCTACACCTTC
TRBD1	TRBV6-5	TRBJ2-7	-	CASISRDSYEQYF	TGTGCCAGCATTTCTCGGGACAGCTACGAGCAGTACTTC
-	TRBV7-9	TRBJ1-2	-	CASSPSEYSNYGYTF	TGTGCCAGCAGCCCGAGCGAATATTCTAACTATGGCTACACCTTC
-	TRBV6-5	TRBJ2-7	-	CASSYTDSLSYEQYF	TGTGCCAGCAGTTACACCGACAGCCTATCCTACGAGCAGTACTTC
TRBD2	TRBV7-2	TRBJ2-7	-	CASSSGLAFLNEQYF	TGTGCCAGCAGCTCCGGACTAGCTTTTCTCAACGAGCAGTACTTC
-	TRBV9	TRBJ1-3	-	CASSVSLGGAFGNTIYF	TGTGCCAGCAGCGTATCCCTCGGGGGCGCATTTGGAAACACCATATATTTT
-	TRBV4-3	TRBJ2-6	-	CASSPMDSTSGANVLTF	TGCGCCAGCAGCCCGATGGACAGCACCTCTGGGGCCAACGTCCTGACTTTC
-	TRBV7-3	TRBJ1-1	-	CASSLRSNTEAFF	TGTGCCAGCAGCTTAAGGAGTAACACTGAAGCTTTCTTT
TRBD1	TRBV7-8	TRBJ1-5	once	CASSAAGTGNQPQHF	TGTGCCAGCAGCGCGGCCGGGACAGGGAATCAGCCCCAGCATTTT
-	TRBV3-1/TRBV3-2	TRBJ1-4	-	CASSQEESQGNEKLFF	TGTGCCAGCAGCCAAGAGGAAAGCCAGGGCAATGAAAAACTGTTTTTT
-	TRBV12-3/TRBV12-4	TRBJ1-1	-	CASSFVGWPEAFF	TGTGCCAGCAGTTTTGTGGGGTGGCCTGAAGCTTTCTTT
TRBD2	TRBV19	TRBJ2-3	-	CASSEGLAGGGTDTQYF	TGTGCCAGTAGTGAAGGACTAGCGGGGGGCGGGACAGATACGCAGTATTTT
-	TRBV3-1/TRBV3-2	TRBJ1-4	-	CASSQDSINEKLFF	TGTGCCAGCAGCCAGGACAGCATCAATGAAAAACTGTTTTTT
-	TRBV12-3/TRBV12-4	TRBJ2-2	-	CASSNTGELFF	TGTGCCAGCAGCAACACCGGGGAGCTGTTTTTT
-	TRBV6-5	TRBJ1-2	-	CASRTGGARYGYTF	TGTGCCAGCAGAACGGGGGGGGCGCGGTATGGCTACACCTTC
TRBD1	TRBV2	TRBJ1-1	-	CASSGTGANTEAFF	TGTGCCAGCAGCGGGACAGGGGCCAACACTGAAGCTTTCTTT
TRBD1	TRBV10-3	TRBJ1-2	-	CAISDGTGYRGYTF	TGTGCCATCAGCGATGGGACAGGGTACCGTGGCTACACCTTC
-	TRBV15	TRBJ1-5	once	CATSREAGPTQPQHF	TGTGCCACCAGCAGAGAGGCAGGCCCTACTCAGCCCCAGCATTTT
-	TRBV6-5	TRBJ2-3	-	CASRPATPGDTQYF	TGTGCCAGCAGGCCGGCAACCCCGGGGGATACGCAGTATTTT
-	TRBV6-5	TRBJ1-6	-	CASKAGVNSPLHF	TGTGCCAGCAAAGCAGGGGTAAATTCACCCCTCCACTTT
TRBD1	TRBV29-1	TRBJ1-2	-	CSVDRGATGYTF	TGCAGCGTTGACAGGGGGGCTACTGGCTACACCTTC
TRBD1	TRBV6-4	TRBJ1-2	many	CASSPRTGDNDYGYTF	TGTGCCAGCAGTCCGCGGACAGGGGATAACGACTATGGCTACACCTTC
-	TRBV6-2/TRBV6-3	TRBJ1-1	-	CASSYSKGTEAFF	TGTGCCAGCAGTTACTCGAAAGGGACTGAAGCTTTCTTT
-	TRBV6-5	TRBJ1-1	-	CASTKTGGTEAFF	TGTGCCAGCACCAAGACCGGGGGCACTGAAGCTTTCTTT
-	TRBV25-1	TRBJ1-4	-	CASSESGVGEKLFF	TGTGCCAGCAGTGAATCTGGGGTCGGGGAAAAACTGTTTTTT
-	TRBV9	TRBJ2-1	-	CASSVALALSNNEQFF	TGTGCCAGCAGCGTGGCACTAGCCTTAAGTAACAATGAGCAGTTCTTC
TRBD1	TRBV27	TRBJ1-5	-	CASSLRGPQGRGQPQHF	TGTGCCAGCAGTTTAAGGGGGCCACAGGGGAGGGGACAGCCCCAGCATTTT
-	TRBV2	TRBJ1-3	-	CASSVLQGPGNTIYF	TGTGCCAGCAGTGTTTTGCAGGGCCCGGGAAACACCATATATTTT
TRBD1	TRBV27	TRBJ2-3	-	CASSLDRGSSTDTQYF	TGTGCCAGCAGTTTAGACAGGGGGTCTAGCACAGATACGCAGTATTTT
-	TRBV5-1	TRBJ1-2	-	CASTDRENYGYTF	TGCGCCAGCACGGATAGGGAGAACTATGGCTACACCTTC
TRBD1	TRBV6-5	TRBJ1-2	once	CASRQGTGGGYTF	TGTGCCAGCAGACAGGGGACAGGGGGTGGCTACACCTTC
TRBD1	TRBV19	TRBJ2-2	-	CASSIQTGGNTGELFF	TGTGCCAGTAGTATACAGACAGGGGGGAACACCGGGGAGCTGTTTTTT
-	TRBV7-6	TRBJ1-2	-	CASSQTRVGGYTF	TGTGCCAGCAGCCAGACGAGGGTTGGTGGCTACACCTTC
-	TRBV27	TRBJ2-2	-	CASSSDYTGELFF	TGTGCCAGCAGTTCCGACTACACCGGGGAGCTGTTTTTT
TRBD1	TRBV7-8	TRBJ1-5	-	CASSVRDRGYSNQPQHF	TGTGCCAGCAGCGTCCGGGACAGGGGCTATAGCAATCAGCCCCAGCATTTT
-	TRBV9	TRBJ2-7	-	CASSVSHLSYEQYF	TGTGCCAGCAGCGTTTCGCACCTTAGCTACGAGCAGTACTTC
-	TRBV19	TRBJ2-1	once	CASSTSTGRSFTYNEQFF	TGTGCCAGTAGTACATCCACGGGACGGAGCTTTACCTACAATGAGCAGTTCTTC
-	TRBV6-5	TRBJ1-1	-	CASSYNGNTEAFF	TGTGCCAGCAGTTACAACGGGAACACTGAAGCTTTCTTT
-	TRBV20-1	TRBJ1-3	-	CSASMRGRGNTIYF	TGCAGTGCTAGTATGCGAGGGAGGGGAAACACCATATATTTT